This T cell receptor beta chain was retrieved from a study of blood T cell repertoires in COVID-19. Some clones are missing from TCRdb's copy, which holds only in-frame ones; the method was immunoSEQ multiplex PCR. The sample yields 220,000 or so clones, about 81% seen once. The CDR3 is made up of 19 amino acids. The source of this sequence is an elderly woman with COVID-19, enrolled during active disease. This sequence joins TRBV21-1 and TRBJ2-1; the DNA was not used to check the table's D call, TRBD2. TRBV21-1 is marked as a pseudogene. Sequenced input: peripheral blood. The CDR3 DNA is TGTGCCAGCAGCAATGAATGCCTGAGGACTAGCGGGAGGGCTCATGAGCAGTTCTTC. It is translated as CASSNECLRTSGRAHEQFF.